The TCR beta chain under discussion was sequenced for a study of T-cell reconstitution after alpha-beta-depleted transplantation in children. A few counts support this clonotype. This CDR3 is 14 amino acids long. Germline trimming cut 9 bases from V and 5 bases from J; bases unmatched to any gene: 11. The V gene's germline CDR1 is MDHEN and CDR2 SYDVKM. Unique molecular identifiers tagged the TCRbeta library. TCRdb itself ran the PCR reads through MiXCR, one entry per CDR3 protein. The profile covers some 500,000 distinct CDR3 sequences, with around a third appearing a single time and 2.4% taken by the ten largest.

The sequences come from PBMCs from the stem cell graft donor, collected from the stem cell graft. This receptor was obtained from a human donor who donated a stem cell graft to a child with aplastic anemia. The chain carries TRBV28 and TRBJ2-5; TRBD1 matches 8 bases. The CDR3 nucleotides are TGTGCCAGTGTACAGGGGGACCCGAGGGAGACCCAGTACTTC. Amino acid sequence: CASVQGDPRETQYF. The whole variable domain, remainder taken from reference TRBV28 and TRBJ2-5, is DVKVTQSSRYLVKRTGEKVFLECVQDMDHENMFWYRQDPGLGLRLIYFSYDVKMKEKGDIPEGYSVSREKKERFSLILESASTNQTSMYLCASVQGDPRETQYFGPGTRLLVL.